These 4 T cell receptor beta chains were all obtained from the same sample, sequenced in a study of a mutant IDH1 vaccine in newly diagnosed glioma. Only in-frame clones appear in the TCRdb table, and some are missing; sequencing was by immunoSEQ multiplex PCR. The table lists 20,000 to 25,000 clones, about 85% of them singletons. Documented time point: baseline, week 1 (first vaccination visit). The sample's treatment: pre-vaccination baseline after standard-of-care therapy. The sample was PBMCs, taken from a glioma patient treated with radiotherapy, temozolomide or both. The receptors were gathered from a man in his forties with glioma.

This clone was picked up one time. V and J are TRBV4-2 and TRBJ2-1, with D perhaps TRBD1 (6 bases). Trimming removed 5 bases from V and 6 bases from J, with 11 bases in between. CDR1 and CDR2 (germline): LGHNA, YNFKEQ. This CDR3 region has 13 residues. The CDR3 protein is CASSDGTFNEQFF. CDR3 bases: TGTGCCAGCAGCGACGGGACATTCAATGAGCAGTTCTTC.

The chain links TRBV20-1 to TRBJ1-1; D ambiguous. The germline V and J ends were trimmed by 4 bases and 3 bases, with 3 bases remaining between them. This CDR3 comprises 10 residues. Germline assignment: CDR1 DFQATT and CDR2 SNEGSKA (reference sequence). CDR3 DNA sequence: TGCAGTGCTATGCACACTGAAGCTTTCTTT. Amino acid sequence: CSAMHTEAFF.

This rearrangement joins TRBV28 to TRBJ1-2; no clear D gene. Germline V gene lookup returns CDR1 MDHEN and CDR2 SYDVKM. Trimming stripped 6 bases from V and 3 bases from J, with 14 bases between. The length of the CDR3 is 14 residues. CDR3 sequence: CASRRATGYYGYTF. For the CDR3, the DNA is TGTGCCAGCAGGCGAGCGACGGGCTACTATGGCTACACCTTC.

J is TRBJ2-1 and V is TRBV7-9; no firm D call. CDR1 is SEHNR, CDR2 FQNEAQ, per germline (reference sequence). The CDR3 spans 12 residues. V lost 5 bases and J 9 bases, leaving 11 bases between the germline ends. Here the CDR3 DNA reads TGTGCCAGCAGCCCCGAGACCCGTGAGCAGTTCTTC. It encodes CASSPETREQFF.